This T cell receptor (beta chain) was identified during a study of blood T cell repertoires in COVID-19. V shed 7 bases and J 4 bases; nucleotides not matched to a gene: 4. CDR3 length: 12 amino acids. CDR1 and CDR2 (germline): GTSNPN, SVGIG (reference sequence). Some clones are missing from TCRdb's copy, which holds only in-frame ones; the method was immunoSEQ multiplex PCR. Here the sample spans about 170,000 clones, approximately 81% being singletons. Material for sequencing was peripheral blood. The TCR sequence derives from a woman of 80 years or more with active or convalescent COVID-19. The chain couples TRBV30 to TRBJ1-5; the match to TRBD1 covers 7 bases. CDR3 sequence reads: CAFSGGNQPQHF. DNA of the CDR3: TGTGCCTTTTCAGGGGGGAATCAGCCCCAGCATTTT.